A single sample gave rise to the 22 T cell receptor beta chains below, sequenced in a study of Ad26.COV2.S vaccination and SARS-CoV-2 variants. Sequencing was performed with immunoSEQ multiplex PCR; in TCRdb, only in-frame clones are kept and a portion is missing. The sample lists about 430,000 clones, about 93% occurring once. Noted treatment: roughly 20 received Ad26.COV2.S at low or high dose, single or two shots; about five received placebo; per-sample allocation not given. Material that was analyzed had been drawn on day 63 after the first vaccine or placebo injection. The sequencing used peripheral blood, collected in a trial of Ad26.COV2.S vaccine versus placebo. Receptors originate from a person between 18 and 59 years old who received the Ad26.COV2.S COVID-19 vaccine or a placebo.

Comments on this clone: The sample contains more than one DNA sequence encoding this CDR3. The chain joins TRBV18 to TRBJ1-1; no definite D call. Trimming stripped 3 bases from V and 4 bases from J, with 9 bases between. CDR1 and CDR2 (germline): KGHSH, LQKENI. The CDR3 consists of 13 residues. CDR3 residues: CASSPLGGTEAFF. The CDR3 DNA sequence: TGTGCCAGCTCACCGTTGGGTGGCACTGAAGCTTTCTTT.

The count of this clone is one. This chain uses TRBV20-1 with TRBJ2-7; TRBD2 matches at 7 bases. Germline CDR1 DFQATT, CDR2 SNEGSKA (reference sequence). With 3 bases clipped from V and 2 bases from J, the junction kept 13 bases outside the gene matches. This CDR3 contains 16 residues. The chain's CDR3 is CSASARSAGVTYEQYF. DNA of the CDR3: TGCAGTGCTAGTGCGAGATCGGCGGGAGTTACCTACGAGCAGTACTTC.

The chain uses TRBV9 and TRBJ2-1; D gene unclear. The CDR3 is made up of 11 amino acids. Trimming stripped 5 bases from V and 9 bases from J, with 9 bases between. Looked up from germline, CDR1 is SGDLS and CDR2 is YYNGEE. The DNA of the CDR3 is TGTGCCAGCAGGGGTGGAGCTGAGCAGTTCTTC. Its protein is CASRGGAEQFF.

This clone was observed once. The chain employs TRBV5-6 and TRBJ2-1; TRBD2 aligns across 7 bases. The CDR3 covers 19 residues. CDR1 is SGHDT, CDR2 YYEEEE, per germline. The J segment lost 2 bases and the V segment lost 0 bases, leaving 14 bases of the junction unmatched. CDR3 bases: TGTGCCAGCAGCTTGGTGTCTAGCGGACCTTTTAACCCCTACAATGAGCAGTTCTTC. Amino acids: CASSLVSSGPFNPYNEQFF.

V and J are TRBV6-2 or TRBV6-3 and TRBJ2-7; 7 nucleotides match TRBD2. Germline CDR1 and CDR2: MNHEY and SVGEGT. J gave up 2 bases and V 5 bases, and 9 bases lay outside the gene matches. The CDR3 runs to 15 residues. CDR3 sequence: CASSTLLAVAYEQYF. In DNA, the CDR3 is TGTGCCAGCAGTACCCTTCTAGCGGTAGCCTACGAGCAGTACTTC.

The chain uses TRBV24-1 and TRBJ2-5, with 7 bases aligning to TRBD1. Unmatched junction bases numbered 9, after V lost 5 bases and J lost 4 bases. Germline values: CDR1 KGHDR, CDR2 SFDVKD. The CDR3 sequence is 15 residues long. The chain's CDR3 is CATSVEGGGGETQYF. The CDR3 nucleotides read TGTGCCACCAGTGTGGAAGGGGGCGGAGGAGAGACCCAGTACTTC.

This clone was found once. The chain has TRBV7-2 and TRBJ2-7; D is possibly TRBD1 (5 bases). Germline V lookup: CDR1 SGHTA, CDR2 FQGNSA. V lost 4 bases, J lost 0 bases, and 10 bases lay in between. The CDR3 has 14 amino acids. The CDR3 sequence: CASSSRQNSYEQYF. The CDR3 coding sequence is TGTGCCAGCAGCTCCAGACAGAACTCCTACGAGCAGTACTTC.

V gene TRBV6-1 combines with J gene TRBJ2-1; D may be TRBD1 (6 bases). V dropped 2 bases and J dropped 6 bases, with 11 bases sitting between them. CDR3 size: 14 residues. Germline V gene data show CDR1 as MNHNS and CDR2 as SASEGT. Written as DNA, the CDR3 is TGTGCCAGCAGTGAACAGGGGTTCGGCAATGAGCAGTTCTTC. It is translated as CASSEQGFGNEQFF.

The rearrangement links TRBV29-1 to TRBJ2-7; 9 positions agree with TRBD1. The CDR3 has 13 amino acids. The germline V gene encodes CDR1 SQVTM and CDR2 ANQGSEA. V trimming: 1 base; J trimming: 2 bases; junction bases outside the gene matches: 0. CDR3 bases: TGCAGCGTTGAAGGACAGGGGGCCTACGAGCAGTACTTC. Translation: CSVEGQGAYEQYF.

This sequence joins TRBV21-1 and TRBJ2-3; TRBD2, the table's D call, was not compared with the DNA. TRBV21-1 is deemed a pseudogene. The CDR3 loop spans 18 amino acids. CDR3 amino acids: CASSKHPLGGRPQDTQYF. Written as DNA, the CDR3 is TGTGCCAGCAGCAAACATCCCTTGGGAGGGAGGCCCCAAGATACGCAGTATTTT.

The CDR3 nucleotides read TGTGCCAGCAGCCCCCCCGGGGACACCATATATTTT. Its translation is CASSPPGDTIYF. The chain combines TRBV9 with TRBJ1-3; D gene unclear. V was pared by 4 bases and J by 8 bases, with 10 bases between. The CDR3 runs 12 residues. From germline, CDR1 is SGDLS and CDR2 YYNGEE.

The chain couples TRBV9 to TRBJ2-5; possibly TRBD2 for D (5 bases). The length of the CDR3 is 15 residues. V lost 0 bases, J lost 4 bases, and 13 bases lay in between. Germline-derived CDR1 and CDR2 are SGDLS and YYNGEE. The CDR3 reads CASSVEYSSRETQYF. CDR3 nucleotide sequence: TGTGCCAGCAGCGTAGAATATTCTAGCCGAGAGACCCAGTACTTC.

This chain uses TRBV6-2 or TRBV6-3 with TRBJ1-2, with unresolved D. Trimming took 2 bases from V and 0 from J, leaving 22 bases between them. CDR3 length: 19 amino acids. The germline V gene encodes CDR1 MNHEY and CDR2 SVGEGT. Written as DNA, the CDR3 is TGTGCCAGCAGTTACCCCTCGTCGACCGACGGAGACTCTAACTATGGCTACACCTTC. It encodes CASSYPSSTDGDSNYGYTF.

This clone was recorded only once. The rearrangement joins TRBV7-2 to TRBJ2-3, with a possible D match to TRBD2 (6 bases). V was pared by 5 bases and J by 4 bases, with 13 bases between. The CDR3 loop spans 14 amino acids. Per the germline V gene, CDR1 is SGHTA and CDR2 is FQGNSA. The DNA for the CDR3 is TGTGCCAGCAGCCAGGGACTGTTAGCAGATACGCAGTATTTT. Amino acids: CASSQGLLADTQYF.

V is TRBV16 and J is TRBJ2-2; 8 bases are a match to TRBD2. Unmatched junction bases numbered 10, after V lost 4 bases and J lost 6 bases. The CDR3 has 16 amino acids. Germline V gene lookup returns CDR1 KGHSY and CDR2 FQNENV. CDR3 bases: TGTGCCAGCAGCCTACTACTTATAGCGGGATCCGGGGAGCTGTTTTTT. Its translation: CASSLLLIAGSGELFF. The whole variable domain, remainder taken from reference TRBV16 and TRBJ2-2, is GEEVAQTPKHLVRGEGQKAKLYCAPIKGHSYVFWYQQVLKNEFKFLISFQNENVFDETGMPKERFSAKCLPNSPCSLEIQATKLEDSAVYFCASSLLLIAGSGELFFGEGSRLTVL.

This chain joins TRBV11-2 and TRBJ2-3; D gene unclear. The germline V gene encodes CDR1 SGHAT and CDR2 FQNNGV. Trimming left V 7 bases short and J 4 bases short, with 9 bases between. The CDR3 has 12 residues. CDR3 in amino acids: CASNVGSDTQYF. The CDR3 DNA is TGTGCCAGCAACGTAGGATCAGATACGCAGTATTTT.

The chain joins TRBV7-9 to TRBJ2-1; either TRBD1 or TRBD2 may fit D (5 bases each). V was clipped by 3 bases and J by 0 bases, with 9 bases between them. The CDR3 is 15 amino acids. The germline gives CDR1 SEHNR, CDR2 FQNEAQ (reference sequence). The CDR3 sequence is CASSFTRGSYNEQFF. DNA of the CDR3: TGTGCCAGCAGCTTCACGAGGGGCTCCTACAATGAGCAGTTCTTC.

The chain uses TRBV10-3 and TRBJ2-7; D is perhaps TRBD2 (6 bases). The CDR3 loop spans 14 amino acids. Germline CDR1 is ENHRY and CDR2 is SYGVKD. Trimming left V 7 bases short and J 5 bases short, with 18 bases between. Here the CDR3 reads CAINDPGLRNEQYF. CDR3 bases: TGTGCCATCAATGATCCGGGACTTCGGAACGAGCAGTACTTC.

The chain recombines TRBV29-1 with TRBJ1-3; possible D gene TRBD1, 6 bases. From germline, CDR1 is SQVTM and CDR2 ANQGSEA. The CDR3 consists of 13 residues. V was clipped by 7 bases and J by 8 bases, with 18 bases between them. The CDR3 region has the DNA TGCAGCGCCCGAGGGGGAAAAGGAGACACCATATATTTT. This sequence encodes CSARGGKGDTIYF.

This chain joins TRBV28 and TRBJ2-7, with 7 bases identical to TRBD2. CDR1 MDHEN and CDR2 SYDVKM come from the germline V gene. The CDR3 spans 14 residues. The trim removed 7 bases at V and 0 bases at J, leaving 6 bases unmatched. This chain's CDR3 is CASKNSGYSYEQYF. CDR3 in DNA: TGTGCCAGCAAAAATAGCGGGTACTCCTACGAGCAGTACTTC.

This chain connects TRBV6-1 to TRBJ1-2, with D possibly being TRBD1 (5 bases). The CDR3 totals 15 residues. CDR1 is MNHNS, CDR2 SASEGT, per germline. V shed 1 base and J shed 4 bases, with 13 bases lying between them. CDR3 sequence reads: CASSEEAGPPYGYTF. CDR3 nucleotide sequence: TGTGCCAGCAGTGAAGAGGCAGGGCCTCCCTATGGCTACACCTTC.

The chain recombines TRBV30 with TRBJ1-5, with a weak D call TRBD1 (5 bases). CDR1 and CDR2 from the germline V gene are GTSNPN and SVGIG (reference sequence). The CDR3 sequence is 15 residues long. Trimming left V 2 bases short and J 0 bases short, with 11 bases between. This CDR3 is CAWSPIQDSNQPQHF. Written as DNA, the CDR3 is TGTGCCTGGAGTCCCATACAGGATAGCAATCAGCCCCAGCATTTT.